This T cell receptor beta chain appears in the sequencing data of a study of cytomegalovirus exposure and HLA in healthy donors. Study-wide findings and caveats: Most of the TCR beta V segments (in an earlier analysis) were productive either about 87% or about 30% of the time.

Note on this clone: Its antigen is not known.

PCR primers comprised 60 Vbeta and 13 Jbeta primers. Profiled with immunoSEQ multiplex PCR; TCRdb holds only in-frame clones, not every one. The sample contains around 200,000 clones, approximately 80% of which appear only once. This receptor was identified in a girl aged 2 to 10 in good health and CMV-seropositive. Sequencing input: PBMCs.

The CDR3 region is CASRRQGYNEQFF. As DNA, the CDR3 is TGTGCCAGCAGAAGGCAGGGTTACAATGAGCAGTTCTTC. The chain couples TRBV28 to TRBJ2-1; D possibly corresponds to TRBD1 (5 bases). There are 13 residues in the CDR3. Trimming took off 6 bases at V and 4 bases at J, with 10 bases between the two ends. CDR1 and CDR2 from the germline V gene are MDHEN and SYDVKM.